The 5 T cell receptor beta chains in this list originate from one sample, sequenced in a study of blood T cell repertoires in COVID-19. Clones were sequenced by immunoSEQ multiplex PCR, and TCRdb holds only the in-frame ones, with some missing. The profile covers about 240,000 clones, with around four fifths appearing a single time and 5% to 8% taken by the ten largest. Sequenced sample: peripheral blood. The receptors shown here come from a woman aged 60-70 years with active or convalescent COVID-19.

V is TRBV5-5 and J is TRBJ2-6; possible D gene TRBD1, 6 bases. Germline loops: CDR1 SGHKS, CDR2 YYEKEE (reference sequence). There are 16 residues in the CDR3. The V end was cut by 0 bases, the J end by 2 bases, with 9 bases between. The CDR3 DNA sequence: TGTGCCAGCAGCTTGGAGGGGGTAGCTGGGGCCAACGTCCTGACTTTC. This encodes CASSLEGVAGANVLTF.

This clone has only a few counts. The rearrangement joins TRBV14 to TRBJ1-1; 10 bases match TRBD1. The CDR3 extends over 14 amino acids. CDR1 and CDR2 (germline): SGHDN, FVKESK. The V segment lost 6 bases and the J segment 4 bases; nucleotides outside the gene matches: 5. The CDR3 loop is CASRLGQGSTEAFF. Written as DNA, the CDR3 is TGTGCCAGCAGGCTGGGACAGGGGAGCACTGAAGCTTTCTTT.

This clone was observed a single time. This chain links TRBV10-3 with TRBJ1-6; the match to TRBD1 covers 8 bases. Losses at the gene ends were 7 bases for V and 10 bases for J; bases not matched to a gene: 9. This CDR3 spans 14 amino acids. Germline values: CDR1 ENHRY, CDR2 SYGVKD. For the CDR3, the DNA is TGTGCCATCACTTCGACAGGGGAGGGCTCACCCCTCCACTTT. Protein: CAITSTGEGSPLHF.

The chain joins TRBV12-3 or TRBV12-4 to TRBJ2-3, with D maybe TRBD2 (5 bases). V dropped 7 bases and J dropped 2 bases, with 10 bases sitting between them. The CDR3 covers 13 residues. The CDR3 sequence is CASTEGNTDTQYF. The CDR3, as DNA: TGTGCCAGCACAGAGGGAAACACAGATACGCAGTATTTT.

V gene TRBV24-1 combines with J gene TRBJ2-1; TRBD2 might be the D (6 bases). The CDR3 is 15 amino acids. The germline CDR1 and CDR2 sequences are KGHDR and SFDVKD. Trimming left V 6 bases short and J 4 bases short, with 15 bases between. The chain's CDR3 is CATSRRVEPYNEQFF. Here the CDR3 DNA reads TGTGCCACCAGTCGGAGGGTAGAACCTTACAATGAGCAGTTCTTC.